This T cell receptor (beta chain) was recorded in a study of shared clonotypes between healthy human individuals. Authors' data handling: With immunoSEQ giving junction-only sequences and no quality scores, filtering differed. Using immunoSEQ multiplex PCR, the repertoire was profiled, and TCRdb retains in-frame clones only, with some absent. V, J and clone size are those of that table, while D and trimming were read from the DNA. The data hold about 2.3 million clones, with 93% observed a single time. Of note for this clone: Its antigen is as yet unknown.

Study-level points and caveats: Among the subsets, naive ones generally showed larger estimated richness than memory ones.

This sequence originates from a man in his late teens or twenties in good health. Some clones in this sample may be carry-over from other donors' samples. Input material: naive CD4+ T cells from PBMCs. Indicated subset: CD45RA+ positively selected.

CDR3 in amino acids: CASIPGDLSYGYTF. The CDR3 DNA follows: TGTGCCAGCATTCCAGGAGACCTTAGCTATGGCTACACCTTC. The chain recombines TRBV2 with TRBJ1-2; D remains unclear. Trimming shortened V by 7 bases and J by 4 bases, and 16 bases separated the two germline ends. CDR1 is SNHLY, CDR2 FYNNEI, per germline. The CDR3 consists of 14 residues.